The entry that follows covers one T cell receptor (beta chain) sequence. The record originates from a study of control samples from healthy donors and cancer patients. V gave up 3 bases and J gave up 2 bases; unmatched junction bases: 6. The CDR3 sequence is 16 residues long. CDR1 and CDR2 (germline): SGHTA, FQGNSA. TCRdb keeps only in-frame clones here, not all; method: immunoSEQ multiplex PCR. The data show nearly 200,000 clones, roughly nine tenths seen once. Material: blood. The TCR was taken from a man in his thirties or forties in good health. The chain carries TRBV7-2 and TRBJ1-5; 8 bases align to TRBD1. The CDR3 is CASSFIQGQGNQPQHF. The CDR3, as DNA: TGTGCCAGCAGCTTCATCCAGGGACAGGGCAATCAGCCCCAGCATTTT.